This T cell receptor beta chain emerged from a study of shared T cell receptors in the human thymus. Germline assignment: CDR1 SGDLS and CDR2 YYNGEE. There are 16 residues in the CDR3. The protocol was immunoSEQ multiplex PCR, while the TCRdb copy is restricted to in-frame clones and leaves out a portion. Found here are 700,000 to 750,000 clones, approximately 83% of them singletons; the top ten hold roughly 0.01%. These data are also associated with another study on human thymus T cells. This second study notes: Resections from corrective heart surgery supplied the thymus tissue. Repertoires from thymus and blood appeared to show biased V and J gene usage. Unrelated individuals had highly overlapping thymic repertoires, as reported in related research.

Sequenced material: thymocytes. This chain connects TRBV9 to TRBJ2-5; 10 bases are shared with TRBD1. The closer fit of TRBJ2-7 to the DNA end suggests the J call may be wrong. The receptor's source is a girl less than two years old with a congenital heart defect. CDR3 loop: CASSVAWDRGTYEQYF. DNA of the CDR3: TGTGCCAGCAGCGTAGCCTGGGACAGGGGAACCTACGAGCAGTACTTC.